Described below is a single T cell receptor (beta chain) sequence and its context. The authors' processing: Reference gene primer amplification yielded estimated nucleated cell counts. The method was immunoSEQ multiplex PCR; TCRdb's version includes in-frame clones alone and lacks a portion of them. The DNA was the basis for D and trimming; V, J and clone size are from that table. The sample has roughly 140,000 clones, 60% to 85% seen once; the top ten hold less than 2%. The source of the sample is a study of blood T cell repertoires in COVID-19. Study at large: Italy, Spain and the United States were the sources of the convalescent and acute COVID-19 samples. The cDNA or gDNA used as material had been derived from T cells, B-cell-depleted T cells, or PBMCs.

Trimming took off 5 bases at V and 4 bases at J, with 14 bases between the two ends. This CDR3 contains 15 residues. CDR1 MDHEN and CDR2 SYDVKM come from the germline V gene. This chain uses TRBV28 with TRBJ2-2; tentative D call: TRBD1 (5 bases). The source is a woman aged 55-70 years with acute or convalescent COVID-19. Specimen: peripheral blood. The CDR3 DNA follows: TGTGCCAGCAGTCTCCCTAGGGGTAGCACCGGGGAGCTGTTTTTT. It specifies CASSLPRGSTGELFF.